This is a list of T cell receptor beta chains from one sample in a study of identical twins. TCRdb called the 5' RACE reads again in MiXCR, with one record for every CDR3 protein. The sample shows 130,000 to 150,000 distinct CDR3 sequences, around 3.5% of them seen only once. The sequencing input was memory T cells sorted from blood. Every receptor here comes from a man younger than 35 in good health. Both conserved end residues are part of each CDR3. The D gene is left open where the match is weak. Where a row states a size, it is once, few, many or the class of an expanded clone; other rows omit it.

abundance	d_gene	v_gene	j_gene	CDR3nt	CDR3aa
many	TRBD1	TRBV3-1	TRBJ1-1	TGTGCCAGCAGCCAACGTTCAGGGGGCTTGAACACTGAAGCTTTCTTT	CASSQRSGGLNTEAFF
many	TRBD2	TRBV10-3	TRBJ2-3	TGTGCCATCAGTTTCCGGACTAGCGGGGGGGGAGACACAGATACGCAGTATTTT	CAISFRTSGGGDTDTQYF
many	NA	TRBV4-1	TRBJ2-1	TGCGCCAGCAGCCAATCTGGGACGGCGTACAATGAGCAGTTCTTC	CASSQSGTAYNEQFF
many	NA	TRBV20-1	TRBJ1-5	TGCAGTGCCCCCGTGGCCATCGGCCCTCAGCCCCAGCATTTT	CSAPVAIGPQPQHF
many	NA	TRBV5-5	TRBJ2-3	TGTGCCAGCGCTAGCTTCCTCACAGATACGCAGTATTTT	CASASFLTDTQYF
NA	TRBD1	TRBV9	TRBJ2-4	TGTGCCAGCAGCTCCGGGACAGGAACCTCCAAAAACATTCAGTACTTC	CASSSGTGTSKNIQYF
many	NA	TRBV5-1	TRBJ2-3	TGCGCCAGCAGCTTAGGAGCAAGGGATACGCAGTATTTT	CASSLGARDTQYF
many	NA	TRBV30	TRBJ1-1	TGTGCCTGGGCCCGTGGAGGCACTGAAGCTTTCTTT	CAWARGGTEAFF
many	TRBD1	TRBV18	TRBJ2-2	TGTGCCAGCTCATCACAGGGGACCGGGGAGCTGTTTTTT	CASSSQGTGELFF
few	TRBD1	TRBV27	TRBJ2-1	TGTGCCAGCAGTGGATCGGGACAGGGGACAAATGAGCAGTTCTTC	CASSGSGQGTNEQFF
many	NA	TRBV7-9	TRBJ2-1	TGTGCCAGCAGCTCCGGGTGGCCAATAGGCTCCTACAATGAGCAGTTCTTC	CASSSGWPIGSYNEQFF
many	TRBD2	TRBV11-3	TRBJ2-2	TGTGCCAGCAGCTTCCCGCGGGAGGGCCTCACCGGGGAGCTGTTTTTT	CASSFPREGLTGELFF
many	TRBD1	TRBV5-1	TRBJ2-3	TGCGCCAGCAGCTTGGCGACGGGACAGCCCTCCGCTTGGGGCACAGATACGCAGTATTTT	CASSLATGQPSAWGTDTQYF
few	NA	TRBV14	TRBJ2-1	TGTGCCAGCGCTACTGTACGGGACTCCGAGCAGTTCTTC	CASATVRDSEQFF
many	NA	TRBV4-3	TRBJ2-3	TGCGCCAGCAGCCAAGTAGGGACCCCCGTTCTGCAGTATTTT	CASSQVGTPVLQYF
many	NA	TRBV20-1	TRBJ2-3	TGCAGTGCTAGTCTCCCAGGAAGGCAAACGCAGTATTTT	CSASLPGRQTQYF
many	NA	TRBV20-1	TRBJ1-6	TGCAGTGCTAGCCTTAAAGGCTCCTATAATTCACCCCTCCACTTT	CSASLKGSYNSPLHF
many	TRBD1	TRBV6-5	TRBJ1-4	TGTGCCAGCAGTTCAGGACAGGGAATCGGTGAAAAACTGTTTTTT	CASSSGQGIGEKLFF
many	NA	TRBV20-1	TRBJ2-1	TGCAGTGCCGCCACTCCGGATGAGCAGTTCTTC	CSAATPDEQFF
many	NA	TRBV6-2/TRBV6-3	TRBJ2-6	TGTGCCAGCAGTTACTCCCACGGGACGGCGCCACACCGCTCTGGGGCCAACGTCCTGACTTTC	CASSYSHGTAPHRSGANVLTF
many	NA	TRBV2	TRBJ2-1	TGTGCCAGCAGTGGAGTTCTAGCCGGAGGGTTGTACAATGAGCAGTTCTTC	CASSGVLAGGLYNEQFF
many	NA	TRBV11-2	TRBJ2-3	TGTGCCAGCAGCCCTAGGGCTAGCGAAGGCACGCAGTATTTT	CASSPRASEGTQYF